The rows below give T cell receptor beta chains drawn from one sample of a study of T-cell reconstitution after alpha-beta-depleted transplantation in children. TCRdb reprocessed the PCR reads with MiXCR, giving one entry per CDR3 protein. The sample shows more than 550,000 distinct CDR3 sequences, approximately 10% of them seen only once. This material consisted of PBMCs from the stem cell graft donor, taken from the stem cell graft. The source is a human donor who donated a stem cell graft to a child with acute myeloid leukemia. Both conserved end residues are trimmed from each CDR3. Size values are once, few and many counts, or a class for expanded clones, and some rows have none.

V	J	size	CDR3
TRBV20-1	TRBJ2-4	NA	CAREGSGSGKNIQY
TRBV2	TRBJ2-3	NA	ASSPALAGSSTSTDTQY
TRBV20-1	TRBJ2-3	few	SAGEMVAARTDTQY
TRBV20-1	TRBJ2-3	few	SARDLGYGTRDTQY
TRBV20-1	TRBJ2-1	few	SARDWLAGGPNEQF
TRBV14	TRBJ1-2	few	ASSQGSFGAGA
TRBV27	TRBJ2-1	many	ASSYRGGEQF
TRBV5-1	TRBJ1-2	few	ASSLTTGTYGYT
TRBV15	TRBJ2-2	NA	ATKPGPAGELF
TRBV20-1	TRBJ2-1	few	SASGLAVYNEQF
TRBV10-3	TRBJ2-1	NA	AISGGGQYNEQF
TRBV6-6	TRBJ1-2	few	ASVRHSNYGYT
TRBV29-1	TRBJ2-5	NA	SVFGTSGTQETQY
TRBV5-1	TRBJ2-1	many	ASTLGLIKANEQF
TRBV5-1	TRBJ2-7	NA	ASSSGLAGGPESYEQY
TRBV29-1	TRBJ2-5	NA	SVDQRQETQY
TRBV2	TRBJ2-7	many	ASSPQLATFIDEQY
TRBV10-3	TRBJ2-2	many	AISESTSGRPGELF
TRBV7-2	TRBJ2-5	NA	ASSFLSGGETQY
TRBV9	TRBJ2-2	many	ASSGLQGALPGELF
TRBV7-9	TRBJ1-4	NA	ASSLQVWGNEKLF